The 19 T cell receptor beta chains below come from one sample, sequenced in a study of cytomegalovirus exposure and HLA in healthy donors. Primers: 60 Vbeta forward and 13 Jbeta reverse. The data were produced by immunoSEQ multiplex PCR, yet TCRdb's version contains in-frame clones alone and is incomplete. Among some 100,000 clones listed, roughly 75% were seen once. The specimen was PBMCs. The receptors come from a male donor in good health and CMV-seropositive.

The J gene is TRBJ1-1, the V gene TRBV5-1; weak D call: TRBD1 (6 bases). The CDR3 has 15 amino acids. Germline V lookup: CDR1 SGHRS, CDR2 YFSETQ. Trimming removed 3 bases at V and 0 bases at J, with 12 bases between. CDR3 sequence: CASSSEGGMNTEAFF. The CDR3 coding sequence is TGCGCCAGCAGCTCGGAGGGGGGGATGAACACTGAAGCTTTCTTT.

The chain links TRBV28 to TRBJ1-3, with 7 bases lining up with TRBD1. Germline CDR1 is MDHEN and CDR2 is SYDVKM. With V trimmed by 8 bases and J by 13 bases, 8 bases remained unmatched. This CDR3 has 11 amino acids. In DNA form, the CDR3 reads TGTGCCAGCTTGGGGTTGACAGGGATATATTTT. Encoded protein: CASLGLTGIYF. The full variable domain, with the rest looked up from reference TRBV28 and TRBJ1-3, is DVKVTQSSRYLVKRTGEKVFLECVQDMDHENMFWYRQDPGLGLRLIYFSYDVKMKEKGDIPEGYSVSREKKERFSLILESASTNQTSMYLCASLGLTGIYFGEGSWLTVV.

The chain couples TRBV4-1 to TRBJ1-6, with D unclear. The germline V gene encodes CDR1 MGHRA and CDR2 YSYEKL. The ends were cut back, 10 bases at V and 6 bases at J, with 22 bases in the middle. The CDR3 loop spans 16 amino acids. CDR3 protein: CATSRGGNSPNSPLHF. The CDR3 DNA sequence: TGCGCCACCTCCCGGGGAGGGAACAGCCCTAATTCACCCCTCCACTTT.

The gene calls are TRBV2 and TRBJ1-2; TRBD1 matches at 9 bases. CDR3 length: 14 amino acids. Germline-derived CDR1 and CDR2 are SNHLY and FYNNEI. After removal of 6 bases from V and 7 bases from J, the junction contained 9 bases not matched to a gene. This CDR3 is CASSALQGAGGYTF. The CDR3 region has the DNA TGTGCCAGCAGCGCCCTACAGGGGGCGGGTGGCTACACCTTC. Full variable domain (outside the CDR3, taken from reference TRBV2 and TRBJ1-2): EPEVTQTPSHQVTQMGQEVILRCVPISNHLYFYWYRQILGQKVEFLVSFYNNEISEKSEIFDDQFSVERPDGSNFTLKIRSTKLEDSAMYFCASSALQGAGGYTFGSGTRLTVV.

This chain connects TRBV30 to TRBJ2-7, with D unclear. The CDR3 runs 13 residues. V was clipped by 2 bases and J by 0 bases, with 8 bases between them. CDR1 is GTSNPN and CDR2 is SVGIG in the germline V gene (reference sequence). The CDR3 region is CAWSYSDSYEQYF. CDR3 DNA: TGTGCCTGGAGTTATTCAGACTCCTACGAGCAGTACTTC.

This clone was observed once. The V and J genes are TRBV12-5 and TRBJ1-6; a weak D match, TRBD1 (5 bases). Germline V gene data show CDR1 as LGHNT and CDR2 as FRNRAP. V was pared by 0 bases and J by 11 bases, with 32 bases between. The CDR3 loop spans 21 amino acids. CDR3 sequence reads: CASGLVPNGRGTPEGDAPLHF. Written as DNA, the CDR3 is TGTGCTAGTGGTTTGGTACCCAACGGACGCGGGACGCCGGAAGGAGATGCACCCCTCCACTTT.

This clone was counted only a few times. The gene calls are TRBV11-2 and TRBJ2-5; maybe TRBD2 (7 bases). Germline-derived CDR1 and CDR2 are SGHAT and FQNNGV. Deletions cut 10 bases from V and 2 bases from J, with 14 bases between. The CDR3 consists of 13 residues. CDR3 DNA: TGTGCCACCCGGGCGGGGGCGCAAGAGACCCAGTACTTC. This codes for CATRAGAQETQYF.

This clone was counted once. This sequence joins TRBV9 and TRBJ1-1; weak D call: TRBD1 (5 bases). Germline V gives CDR1 SGDLS, CDR2 YYNGEE. The V end was cut by 4 bases, the J end by 4 bases, with 11 bases between. The CDR3 has 13 amino acids. CDR3 DNA: TGTGCCAGCAGCATAGACAGCCGCACTGAAGCTTTCTTT. Its protein product is CASSIDSRTEAFF.

This sequence joins TRBV7-9 and TRBJ1-4; 10 positions match TRBD1. The CDR3 contains 15 residues. V shed 6 bases and J 6 bases; nucleotides not matched to a gene: 7. The germline gives CDR1 SEHNR, CDR2 FQNEAQ (reference sequence). The CDR3 spells CASSPGTGVDEKLFF. CDR3 nucleotide sequence: TGTGCCAGCAGTCCCGGGACAGGGGTCGATGAAAAACTGTTTTTT.

This clone has just a few counts. The CDR3 sequence: CASSTHGTGRGGYGYTF. The CDR3 region has the DNA TGTGCCAGCAGCACACACGGGACAGGGCGGGGAGGATATGGCTACACCTTC. V usage is TRBV4-2 and J usage is TRBJ1-2, with TRBD1 identical over 9 bases. The V and J ends lost 5 bases and 5 bases, in that order; junction bases with no gene match: 15. Germline assignment: CDR1 LGHNA and CDR2 YNFKEQ. The CDR3 runs to 17 residues.

This sequence joins TRBV9 and TRBJ2-5, with D perhaps TRBD2 (7 bases). Germline V CDR1 and CDR2: SGDLS, YYNGEE. The length of the CDR3 is 15 residues. Trimming took 7 bases from V and 1 from J, leaving 17 bases between them. CDR3 loop: CASDTGGLGQETQYF. The CDR3 bases are TGTGCCAGCGACACCGGGGGGCTCGGCCAAGAGACCCAGTACTTC.

In DNA, the CDR3 is TGTGCCAGCTCACCACTCACCAGGGAGGGGTATGGCTACACCTTC. Translated: CASSPLTREGYGYTF. This chain joins TRBV18 and TRBJ1-2; maybe TRBD1 (5 bases). Germline lookup yields CDR1 KGHSH and CDR2 LQKENI. CDR3 size: 15 residues. Trimming left V 1 base short and J 5 bases short, with 14 bases between.

The chain has TRBV9 and TRBJ2-5, with D perhaps matching TRBD2 (6 bases). The CDR3 sequence is 15 residues long. CDR1 and CDR2 from the germline V gene are SGDLS and YYNGEE. V was clipped by 0 bases and J by 5 bases, with 14 bases between them. As DNA, the CDR3 is TGTGCCAGCAGCGTAGAGGCTAGCGATAGGGAGACCCAGTACTTC. It yields the protein CASSVEASDRETQYF.

The chain uses TRBV27 and TRBJ1-4; 8 nucleotides agree with TRBD1. The CDR3 contains 15 residues. The germline gives CDR1 MNHEY, CDR2 SMNVEV (reference sequence). J was trimmed by 7 bases and V by 4 bases; bases with no gene match: 8. CDR3 protein: CASSYGSGGVEKLFF. The CDR3 coding sequence is TGTGCCAGCAGTTACGGATCAGGGGGCGTTGAAAAACTGTTTTTT.

A few counts support this clone. Here the CDR3 omits its conserved ending phenylalanine or tryptophan, so a read error is the likely source. The limits of the CDR3 on the DNA are not certain, so only TCRdb's listed CDR3 is given. The chain recombines TRBV6-1 with TRBJ1-1. The germline CDR1 and CDR2 sequences are MNHNS and SASEGT. The CDR3 length equals 10 residues, ends included. CDR3: CASSEFEGLS.

Comment on this clone: At one end, the junction sequence differs from germline, possibly due to a read error. J is TRBJ2-7 and V is TRBV5-4; 9 bases line up with TRBD2. The CDR3 length is 14 residues. The V gene's germline CDR1 is SGHNT and CDR2 YYREEE (reference sequence). The DNA of the CDR3 is TGTGCCAGCAGCTCGGAGCGGGGGGCCTACGAGCAGTGCTTC. This encodes CASSSERGAYEQCF. Full variable domain (remainder filled in from reference TRBV5-4 and TRBJ2-7): ETGVTQSPTHLIKTRGQQVTLRCSSQSGHNTVSWYQQALGQGPQFIFQYYREEENGRGNFPPRFSGLQFPNYSSELNVNALELDDSALYLCASSSERGAYEQCFGPGTRLTVT.

The sample holds a few counts of this clone. The V gene is TRBV27, the J gene TRBJ2-3; D unclear. This CDR3 contains 15 residues. Trimming took off 2 bases at V and 3 bases at J, with 12 bases between the two ends. Germline assignment: CDR1 MNHEY and CDR2 SMNVEV (reference sequence). The CDR3 bases are TGTGCCAGCAGTTTAGTACAGCAAATAACAGATACGCAGTATTTT. Encoded protein: CASSLVQQITDTQYF.

This chain uses TRBV6-5 with TRBJ2-1, with D perhaps matching TRBD2 (5 bases). V shed 0 bases and J shed 5 bases, with 8 bases lying between them. Germline V gene data show CDR1 as MNHEY and CDR2 as SVGAGI. This CDR3 has 14 amino acids. The CDR3 reads CASSYSKRNNEQFF. The CDR3 DNA is TGTGCCAGCAGTTACTCGAAGCGGAACAATGAGCAGTTCTTC.

The chain is built from TRBV11-2 and TRBJ1-6, with 7 positions matching TRBD1. Looked up from germline, CDR1 is SGHAT and CDR2 is FQNNGV. The CDR3 is made up of 14 amino acids. V gave up 6 bases and J gave up 7 bases; unmatched junction bases: 6. CDR3 residues: CASRHRGANSPLHF. CDR3 sequence (DNA): TGTGCCAGCAGACACAGGGGTGCCAATTCACCCCTCCACTTT.